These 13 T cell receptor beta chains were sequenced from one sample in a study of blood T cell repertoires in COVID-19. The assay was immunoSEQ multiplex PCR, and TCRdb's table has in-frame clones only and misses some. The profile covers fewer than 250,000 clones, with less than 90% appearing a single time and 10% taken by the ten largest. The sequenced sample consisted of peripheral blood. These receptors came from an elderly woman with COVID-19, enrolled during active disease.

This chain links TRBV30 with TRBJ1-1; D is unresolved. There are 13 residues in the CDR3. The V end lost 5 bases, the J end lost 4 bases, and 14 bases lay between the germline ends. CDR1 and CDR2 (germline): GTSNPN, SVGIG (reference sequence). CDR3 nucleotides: TGTGCCTGGGCCCGGCAGGCGGGCACTGAAGCTTTCTTT. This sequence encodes CAWARQAGTEAFF.

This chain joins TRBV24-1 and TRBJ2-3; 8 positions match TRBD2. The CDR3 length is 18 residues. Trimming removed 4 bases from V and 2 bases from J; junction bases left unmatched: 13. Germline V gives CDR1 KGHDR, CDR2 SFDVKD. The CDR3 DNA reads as TGTGCCACCAGTGACATCACAGGGACTAGTGGATCCACAGATACGCAGTATTTT. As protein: CATSDITGTSGSTDTQYF.

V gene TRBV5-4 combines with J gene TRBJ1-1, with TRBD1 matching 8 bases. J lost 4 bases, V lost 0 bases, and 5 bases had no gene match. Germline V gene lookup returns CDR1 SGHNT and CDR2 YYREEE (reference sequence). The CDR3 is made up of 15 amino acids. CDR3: CASSLAGQGGTEAFF. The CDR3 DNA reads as TGTGCCAGCAGCTTGGCCGGACAGGGAGGCACTGAAGCTTTCTTT.

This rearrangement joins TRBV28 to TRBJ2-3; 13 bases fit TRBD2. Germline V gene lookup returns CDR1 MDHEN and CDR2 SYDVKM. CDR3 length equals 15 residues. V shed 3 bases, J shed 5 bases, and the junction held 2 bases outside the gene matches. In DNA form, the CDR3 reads TGTGCCAGCAGTTTGGGACTAGCGGGGAAAGATACGCAGTATTTT. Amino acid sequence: CASSLGLAGKDTQYF.

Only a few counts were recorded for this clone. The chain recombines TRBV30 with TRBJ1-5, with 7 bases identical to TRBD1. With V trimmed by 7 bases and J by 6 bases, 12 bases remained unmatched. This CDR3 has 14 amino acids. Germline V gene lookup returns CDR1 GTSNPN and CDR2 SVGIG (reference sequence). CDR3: CASQGQGVSQPQHF. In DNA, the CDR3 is TGTGCCTCGCAGGGGCAGGGGGTGTCTCAGCCCCAGCATTTT.

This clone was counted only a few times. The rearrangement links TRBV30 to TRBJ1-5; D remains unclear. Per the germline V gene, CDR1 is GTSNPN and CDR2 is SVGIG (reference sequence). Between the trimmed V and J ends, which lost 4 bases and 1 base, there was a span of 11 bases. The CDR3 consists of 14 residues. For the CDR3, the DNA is TGTGCCTGGAAGATAGTACTAAGCAATCAGCCCCAGCATTTT. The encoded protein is CAWKIVLSNQPQHF.

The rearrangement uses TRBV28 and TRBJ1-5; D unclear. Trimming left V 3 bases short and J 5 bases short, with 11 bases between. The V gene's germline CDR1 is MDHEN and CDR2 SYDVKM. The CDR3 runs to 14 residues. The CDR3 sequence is CASSFPDLYQPQHF. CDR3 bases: TGTGCCAGCAGTTTTCCGGACTTATATCAGCCCCAGCATTTT. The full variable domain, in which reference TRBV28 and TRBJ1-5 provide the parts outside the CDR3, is DVKVTQSSRYLVKRTGEKVFLECVQDMDHENMFWYRQDPGLGLRLIYFSYDVKMKEKGDIPEGYSVSREKKERFSLILESASTNQTSMYLCASSFPDLYQPQHFGDGTRLSIL.

As DNA, the CDR3 is TGTGCCAGCAGTGAAGGGAGAGGGTCAGGGGGCACAGATACGCAGTATTTT. The encoded protein is CASSEGRGSGGTDTQYF. The chain recombines TRBV25-1 with TRBJ2-3, with D tentatively TRBD1 (6 bases). CDR1 is MGHDK, CDR2 SYGVNS, per germline. The CDR3 runs to 17 residues. Trimming removed 2 bases from V and 1 base from J, with 16 bases in between.

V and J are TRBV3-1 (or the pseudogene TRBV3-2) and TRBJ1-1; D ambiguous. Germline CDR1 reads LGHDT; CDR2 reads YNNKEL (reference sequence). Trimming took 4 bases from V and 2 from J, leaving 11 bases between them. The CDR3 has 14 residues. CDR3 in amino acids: CASSLGQANTEAFF. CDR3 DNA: TGTGCCAGCAGCCTTGGGCAGGCTAACACTGAAGCTTTCTTT.

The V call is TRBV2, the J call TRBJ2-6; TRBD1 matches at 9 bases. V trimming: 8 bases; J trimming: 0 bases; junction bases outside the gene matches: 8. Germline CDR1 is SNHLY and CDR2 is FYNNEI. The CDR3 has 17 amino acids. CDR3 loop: CASGDGQGFSGANVLTF. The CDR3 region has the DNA TGTGCCAGCGGCGACGGACAGGGGTTCTCTGGGGCCAACGTCCTGACTTTC.

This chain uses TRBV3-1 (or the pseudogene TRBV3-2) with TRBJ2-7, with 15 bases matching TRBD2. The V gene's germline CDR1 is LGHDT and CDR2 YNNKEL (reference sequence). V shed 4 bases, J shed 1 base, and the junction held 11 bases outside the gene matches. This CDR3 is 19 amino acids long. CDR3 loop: CASSRLRTSGGDESYEQYV. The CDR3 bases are TGTGCCAGCAGCCGTTTAAGGACTAGCGGGGGGGATGAGTCCTACGAGCAGTACGTC.

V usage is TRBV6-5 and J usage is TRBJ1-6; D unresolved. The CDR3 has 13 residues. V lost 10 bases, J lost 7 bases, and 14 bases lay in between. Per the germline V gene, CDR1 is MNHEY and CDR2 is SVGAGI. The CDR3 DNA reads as TGTGCCAAAATACGGGAGGCGAATTCACCCCTCCACTTT. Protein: CAKIREANSPLHF.

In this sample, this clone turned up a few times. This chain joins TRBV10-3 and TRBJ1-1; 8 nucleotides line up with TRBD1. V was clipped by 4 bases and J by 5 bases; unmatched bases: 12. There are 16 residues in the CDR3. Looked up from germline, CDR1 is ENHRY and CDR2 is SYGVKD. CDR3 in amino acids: CAISGSQGAGETEAFF. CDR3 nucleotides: TGTGCCATCAGTGGGTCTCAGGGGGCGGGGGAGACTGAAGCTTTCTTT.